This entry is about one T cell receptor (beta chain). Germline assignment: CDR1 KGHSY and CDR2 FQNENV. This CDR3 region has 14 residues. Between the trimmed V and J ends, which lost 2 bases and 10 bases, there was a span of 12 bases. The data derive from a study of shared T cell receptors in the human thymus. Measured with immunoSEQ multiplex PCR; TCRdb has only the in-frame clones, and not every one. The data show 600,000 to 900,000 clones, 80% to 90% seen once. This sample also belongs to another study, concerning human thymus T cells. That work adds: The donors were infants in Finland with congenital heart defects, otherwise immunologically healthy. Corrective heart surgery yielded the resections from which the thymus tissue came. The related literature has documented a marked overlap of thymic repertoires among unrelated individuals.

Sequencing input: thymocytes. V is TRBV16 and J is TRBJ1-6; no clear D gene. This TCR came from a girl less than two years old with a congenital heart defect. CDR3 DNA sequence: TGTGCCAGCAGCCAAACGGAGGTTTGGTCACCCCTCCACTTT. As protein: CASSQTEVWSPLHF. The whole variable domain, remainder taken from reference TRBV16 and TRBJ1-6, is GEEVAQTPKHLVRGEGQKAKLYCAPIKGHSYVFWYQQVLKNEFKFLISFQNENVFDETGMPKERFSAKCLPNSPCSLEIQATKLEDSAVYFCASSQTEVWSPLHFGNGTRLTVT.